The 8 T cell receptor beta chains below come from one sample, sequenced in a study of blood T cell repertoires in COVID-19. Sequencing was performed with immunoSEQ multiplex PCR; in TCRdb, only in-frame clones are kept and a portion is missing. The sample lists fewer than 130,000 clones, roughly four fifths occurring once. Sequencing was performed on peripheral blood. These receptor sequences come from a woman between 55 and 75 years old with acute or convalescent COVID-19.

The rearrangement links TRBV28 to TRBJ2-5, with 7 bases identical to TRBD2. Germline V gene data show CDR1 as MDHEN and CDR2 as SYDVKM. V was clipped by 2 bases and J by 3 bases; unmatched bases: 3. This CDR3 has 14 amino acids. This chain's CDR3 is CASSLAGVEETQYF. DNA of the CDR3: TGTGCCAGCAGTTTAGCGGGGGTCGAAGAGACCCAGTACTTC.

The gene calls are TRBV18 and TRBJ1-1; D remains unclear. Germline-derived CDR1 and CDR2 are KGHSH and LQKENI. The CDR3 has 13 residues. V lost 6 bases to trimming and J lost 5 bases, with 13 bases between them. The CDR3: CASSQTERTEAFF. The CDR3 DNA reads TGTGCCAGCTCCCAAACAGAACGAACTGAAGCTTTCTTT.

The rearrangement links TRBV4-3 to TRBJ1-2; TRBD1 matches 7 bases. V lost 8 bases and J lost 6; bases outside the gene matches: 9. CDR1 LGHNA and CDR2 YSLEER come from the germline V gene. The CDR3 sequence is 13 residues long. DNA for the CDR3: TGCGCCAGCGGTCAAGACAGGGAGGATGGCTACACCTTC. It encodes CASGQDREDGYTF.

This clone has a handful of counts. The chain employs TRBV7-8 and TRBJ2-5, with 10 bases identical to TRBD2. CDR1 SGHVS and CDR2 FQNEAQ come from the germline V gene. This CDR3 contains 16 residues. Trimming took 5 bases from V and 2 from J; bases not matched to a gene: 8. CDR3 region: CASSITSGVWQETQYF. The CDR3 nucleotides are TGTGCCAGCAGCATAACTAGCGGGGTTTGGCAAGAGACCCAGTACTTC.

This clone was seen more than once but under ten times. The chain uses TRBV2 and TRBJ2-1; D is unclear. The CDR3 has 15 residues. V was cut by 9 bases and J by 4 bases, with 19 bases left in between. Germline-derived CDR1 and CDR2 are SNHLY and FYNNEI. Here the CDR3 reads CASRLVLPMYNEQFF. The DNA for the CDR3 is TGTGCCAGTCGTCTCGTACTACCGATGTACAATGAGCAGTTCTTC.

The rearrangement links TRBV30 to TRBJ1-2; D is possibly TRBD1 (6 bases). From germline, CDR1 is GTSNPN and CDR2 SVGIG (reference sequence). The CDR3 length is 14 residues. The ends were cut back, 3 bases at V and 7 bases at J, with 18 bases in the middle. The CDR3 nucleotides are TGTGCCTGGAGGCGTGGGGGCAGGTATAGTGGCTACACCTTC. Encoded protein: CAWRRGGRYSGYTF.

The chain carries TRBV29-1 and TRBJ1-5; 7 positions match TRBD1. CDR3 length: 15 amino acids. Germline loops: CDR1 SQVTM, CDR2 ANQGSEA. J was trimmed by 6 bases and V by 1 base; bases with no gene match: 9. CDR3 nucleotide sequence: TGCAGCGTTGAAGCAACGCAGGGGGGAAGTCAGCCCCAGCATTTT. This translates into CSVEATQGGSQPQHF.

The V and J genes are TRBV5-1 and TRBJ2-5; 10 bases align to TRBD2. CDR3 length: 16 amino acids. The germline gives CDR1 SGHRS, CDR2 YFSETQ. The V gene end was trimmed by 0 bases and the J gene end by 5 bases; junction bases not matched to a gene: 7. CDR3: CASSLAASGGLETQYF. CDR3 bases: TGCGCCAGCAGCTTGGCGGCTAGCGGGGGCCTGGAGACCCAGTACTTC.